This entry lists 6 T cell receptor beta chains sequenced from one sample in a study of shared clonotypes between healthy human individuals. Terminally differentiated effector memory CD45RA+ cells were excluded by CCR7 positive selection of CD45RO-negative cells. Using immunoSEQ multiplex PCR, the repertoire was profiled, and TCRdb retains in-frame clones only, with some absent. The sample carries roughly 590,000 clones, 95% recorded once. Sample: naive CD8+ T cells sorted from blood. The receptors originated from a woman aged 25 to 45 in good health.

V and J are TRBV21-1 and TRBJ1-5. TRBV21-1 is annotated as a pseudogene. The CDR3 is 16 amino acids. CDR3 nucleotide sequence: TGTGCCAGCAGCCTCGGGGCAGGGAGCTGCAATCAGCCCCAGCATTTT. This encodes CASSLGAGSCNQPQHF.

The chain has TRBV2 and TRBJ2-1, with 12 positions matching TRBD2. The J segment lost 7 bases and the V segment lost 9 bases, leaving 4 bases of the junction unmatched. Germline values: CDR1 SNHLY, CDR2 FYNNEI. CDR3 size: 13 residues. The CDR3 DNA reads TGTGCCAGGAGACTAGCGGGAGCGAATGAGCAGTTCTTC. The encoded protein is CARRLAGANEQFF.

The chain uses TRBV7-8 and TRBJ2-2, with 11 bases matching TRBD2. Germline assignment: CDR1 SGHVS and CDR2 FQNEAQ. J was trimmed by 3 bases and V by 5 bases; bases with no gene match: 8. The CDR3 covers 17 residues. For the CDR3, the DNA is TGTGCCAGCAGCCCTACTAGCGGGAGATGGTACACCGGGGAGCTGTTTTTT. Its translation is CASSPTSGRWYTGELFF.

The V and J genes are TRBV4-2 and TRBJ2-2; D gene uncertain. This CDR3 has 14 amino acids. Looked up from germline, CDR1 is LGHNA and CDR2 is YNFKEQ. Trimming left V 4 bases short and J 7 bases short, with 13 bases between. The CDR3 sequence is CASSPLGEDGELFF. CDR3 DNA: TGTGCCAGCAGCCCTCTTGGAGAAGACGGGGAGCTGTTTTTT.

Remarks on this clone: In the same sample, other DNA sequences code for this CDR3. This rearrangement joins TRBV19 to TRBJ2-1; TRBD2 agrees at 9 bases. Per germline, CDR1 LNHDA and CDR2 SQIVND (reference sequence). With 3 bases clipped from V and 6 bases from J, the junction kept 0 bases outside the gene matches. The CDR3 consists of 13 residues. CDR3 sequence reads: CASSMGLANEQFF. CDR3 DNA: TGTGCCAGTAGTATGGGACTAGCCAATGAGCAGTTCTTC.

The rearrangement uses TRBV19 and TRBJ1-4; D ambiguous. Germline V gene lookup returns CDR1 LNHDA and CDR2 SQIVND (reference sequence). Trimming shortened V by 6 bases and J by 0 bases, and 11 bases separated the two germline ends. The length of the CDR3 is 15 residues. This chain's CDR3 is CASRGLPATNEKLFF. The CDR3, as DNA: TGTGCCAGTAGGGGCCTCCCAGCAACTAATGAAAAACTGTTTTTT.